One and the same sample provided the 27 T cell receptor beta chains below, sequenced in a study of T cell responses to AZD1222 COVID-19 vaccine. The data were produced by immunoSEQ multiplex PCR, yet TCRdb's version contains in-frame clones alone and is incomplete. The table has about 27,000 clones, around 92% seen once. The sequencing used peripheral blood, collected 28 days after the second AZD1222 dose. The source of these receptors is an adult who received the AZD1222 COVID-19 vaccine.

V usage is TRBV5-1 and J usage is TRBJ1-4; D remains unclear. Trimming stripped 1 base from V and 2 bases from J, with 6 bases between. Germline V CDR1 and CDR2: SGHRS, YFSETQ. CDR3 length equals 14 residues. The CDR3 loop is CASSLTTTNEKLFF. The CDR3 DNA reads TGCGCCAGCAGCTTGACAACCACTAATGAAAAACTGTTTTTT.

This clone was counted only a few times. The chain joins TRBV12-3 or TRBV12-4 to TRBJ1-2, with D uncertain. This CDR3 has 13 residues. V was shortened by 1 base and J by 8 bases, with 11 bases between the two germline ends. CDR3 in DNA: TGTGCCAGCAGTTTAGGGTTACTAGAGGGCTACACCTTC. Encoded protein: CASSLGLLEGYTF.

The genes are TRBV9 and TRBJ1-6, with a weak D call TRBD1 (6 bases). The germline V and J ends were trimmed by 3 bases and 15 bases, with 10 bases remaining between them. Germline V lookup: CDR1 SGDLS, CDR2 YYNGEE. The CDR3 runs 11 residues. The CDR3 DNA follows: TGTGCCAGCAGCGACCCGGGACACCTCCACTTT. Protein sequence: CASSDPGHLHF.

V and J are TRBV6-2 or TRBV6-3 and TRBJ1-1; D call uncertain. This CDR3 is built from 13 residues. V gave up 2 bases and J gave up 3 bases, with 7 bases separating them. Germline loops: CDR1 MNHEY, CDR2 SVGEGT. The CDR3 loop reads CASSYRRDTEAFF. The CDR3 DNA is TGTGCCAGCAGTTACAGGAGGGACACTGAAGCTTTCTTT.

This chain uses TRBV6-5 with TRBJ2-7; a possible D gene is TRBD1 (6 bases). Trimming pared 2 bases from V and 2 bases from J, leaving 13 bases between. The germline V gene has CDR1 MNHEY and CDR2 SVGAGI. This CDR3 region has 15 residues. In DNA, the CDR3 is TGTGCCAGCAGTTACAAATCAGGGGTGGCCTACGAGCAGTACTTC. The encoded protein is CASSYKSGVAYEQYF.

J is TRBJ1-1 and V is TRBV29-1; 8 bases line up with TRBD1. The CDR3 spans 11 residues. J lost 8 bases, V lost 8 bases, and 7 bases had no gene match. The germline gives CDR1 SQVTM, CDR2 ANQGSEA. CDR3 loop: CSTEGTGEAFF. Written as DNA, the CDR3 is TGCAGCACCGAGGGGACAGGAGAAGCTTTCTTT.

The chain combines TRBV18 with TRBJ2-2; D possibly corresponds to TRBD1 (6 bases). Germline CDR1 reads KGHSH; CDR2 reads LQKENI. Trimming took 3 bases from V and 2 from J, leaving 13 bases between them. The CDR3 sequence is 16 residues long. CDR3 in amino acids: CASSPKGGTNTGELFF. The DNA of the CDR3 is TGTGCCAGCTCACCGAAAGGGGGTACTAACACCGGGGAGCTGTTTTTT.

The gene calls are TRBV4-1 and TRBJ1-5, with 9 bases lining up with TRBD1. Trimming at V came to 2 bases and at J to 4 bases, leaving 3 bases not matched to a gene. The CDR3 spans 15 residues. Germline V gene sequence: CDR1 MGHRA, CDR2 YSYEKL. The CDR3 here is CASSQTGGPNQPQHF. Written as DNA, the CDR3 is TGCGCCAGCAGCCAAACAGGGGGCCCTAATCAGCCCCAGCATTTT.

This clone was observed a single time. The chain has TRBV19 and TRBJ2-1, with D perhaps matching TRBD2 (6 bases). Germline loops: CDR1 LNHDA, CDR2 SQIVND (reference sequence). The CDR3 is 14 amino acids. The V end lost 4 bases, the J end lost 9 bases, and 16 bases lay between the germline ends. CDR3 DNA: TGTGCCAGTAGTACCGGTGGGGACTCTCCTGAGCAGTTCTTC. It is translated as CASSTGGDSPEQFF.

The rearrangement uses TRBV7-8 and TRBJ1-5; 7 bases are shared with TRBD1. J was trimmed by 5 bases and V by 1 base; bases with no gene match: 11. Looked up from germline, CDR1 is SGHVS and CDR2 is FQNEAQ. There are 17 residues in the CDR3. The CDR3 DNA sequence: TGTGCCAGCAGCTTAGATTGGGAGGGGGCGCAGGATCAGCCCCAGCATTTT. Its translation is CASSLDWEGAQDQPQHF. Variable domain in full (rest from reference TRBV7-8 and TRBJ1-5): GAGVSQSPRYKVAKRGQDVALRCDPISGHVSLFWYQQALGQGPEFLTYFQNEAQLDKSGLPSDRFFAERPEGSVSTLKIQRTQQEDSAVYLCASSLDWEGAQDQPQHFGDGTRLSIL.

The sample holds a few counts of this clone. The chain recombines TRBV10-3 with TRBJ1-1; D gene unclear. The V end was cut by 2 bases, the J end by 1 base, with 5 bases between. The CDR3 spans 13 residues. The V gene's germline CDR1 is ENHRY and CDR2 SYGVKD. In DNA form, the CDR3 reads TGTGCCATCAGTGAGAGCGCGAACACTGAAGCTTTCTTT. Amino acids: CAISESANTEAFF.

The gene calls are TRBV24-1 and TRBJ2-3; 12 bases align to TRBD2. The CDR3 covers 19 residues. Germline lookup yields CDR1 KGHDR and CDR2 SFDVKD. J was trimmed by 2 bases and V by 4 bases; bases with no gene match: 12. CDR3 sequence reads: CATSDPRRLAGATTDTQYF. CDR3 sequence (DNA): TGTGCCACCAGTGACCCACGTAGACTAGCGGGAGCAACCACAGATACGCAGTATTTT.

V usage is TRBV6-2 or TRBV6-3 and J usage is TRBJ1-5; D is ambiguous. The germline V and J ends were trimmed by 0 bases and 9 bases, with 21 bases remaining between them. Germline V lookup: CDR1 MNHEY, CDR2 SVGEGT. The CDR3 length is 17 residues. This chain's CDR3 is CASSYSPGQTGARPQHF. CDR3 DNA sequence: TGTGCCAGCAGTTACTCCCCCGGGCAGACTGGCGCGAGGCCCCAGCATTTT.

V usage is TRBV15 and J usage is TRBJ1-1, with D uncertain. The V and J ends lost 3 bases and 0 bases respectively, with 5 bases between them. The CDR3 is 13 residues long. In germline, CDR1 is LNHNV, CDR2 YYDKDF (reference sequence). CDR3 sequence (DNA): TGTGCCACCAGCAGGTCAGTGAACACTGAAGCTTTCTTT. The encoded protein is CATSRSVNTEAFF.

The V call is TRBV5-1, the J call TRBJ1-3, with no clear D. V gave up 0 bases and J gave up 4 bases, with 5 bases separating them. Germline lookup yields CDR1 SGHRS and CDR2 YFSETQ. CDR3 size: 13 residues. This CDR3 reads CASSLDGGNTIYF. In nucleotides, the CDR3 is TGCGCCAGCAGCTTGGATGGGGGAAACACCATATATTTT.

The gene calls are TRBV6-4 and TRBJ2-7, with D perhaps TRBD2 (5 bases). This CDR3 contains 15 residues. In germline, CDR1 is MRHNA, CDR2 SNTAGT. Trimming pared 4 bases from V and 4 bases from J, leaving 17 bases between. Here the CDR3 DNA reads TGTGCCAGCAGTGTGGTGGGAGCCCCCGGGTACGAGCAGTACTTC. Translating gives CASSVVGAPGYEQYF.

The chain joins TRBV30 to TRBJ1-2; possible D gene TRBD1, 6 bases. V was trimmed by 0 bases and J by 5 bases, leaving 13 bases between them. Germline V gene data show CDR1 as GTSNPN and CDR2 as SVGIG (reference sequence). CDR3 size: 14 residues. Here the CDR3 DNA reads TGTGCCTGGAGTGTAGACAGGACCCTTTATGGCTACACCTTC. Amino acid sequence: CAWSVDRTLYGYTF.

V usage is TRBV5-1 and J usage is TRBJ1-3; D is possibly TRBD1 (5 bases). The CDR3 spans 14 residues. The germline V gene encodes CDR1 SGHRS and CDR2 YFSETQ. The V end lost 4 bases, the J end lost 0 bases, and 8 bases lay between the germline ends. The CDR3 DNA sequence: TGCGCCAGCAGCACGGGGGTCTCTGGAAACACCATATATTTT. This encodes CASSTGVSGNTIYF. Full variable domain (outside the CDR3, taken from reference TRBV5-1 and TRBJ1-3): KAGVTQTPRYLIKTRGQQVTLSCSPISGHRSVSWYQQTPGQGLQFLFEYFSETQRNKGNFPGRFSGRQFSNSRSEMNVSTLELGDSALYLCASSTGVSGNTIYFGEGSWLTVV.

This clone has only one observation. The genes are TRBV7-9 and TRBJ2-1; D gene unclear. Germline V lookup: CDR1 SEHNR, CDR2 FQNEAQ (reference sequence). The CDR3 spans 16 residues. V was trimmed by 2 bases and J by 3 bases, leaving 14 bases between them. In nucleotides, the CDR3 is TGTGCCAGCAGCTTAAGCCCCACCGGGTTCTACAATGAGCAGTTCTTC. Protein sequence: CASSLSPTGFYNEQFF.

The V call is TRBV3-1 (or the pseudogene TRBV3-2), the J call TRBJ1-1; D is unresolved. The V gene's germline CDR1 is LGHDT and CDR2 YNNKEL (reference sequence). Trimming shortened V by 6 bases and J by 5 bases, and 13 bases separated the two germline ends. The CDR3 sequence is 13 residues long. This CDR3 is CASSHASKTEAFF. In nucleotides, the CDR3 is TGTGCCAGCAGTCACGCCTCAAAAACTGAAGCTTTCTTT.

This clone was picked up one time. CDR3 nucleotide sequence: TGTGCCAGCAGCGACAGAAGGGCCCAAGGCGAGCAGTACTTC. Protein sequence: CASSDRRAQGEQYF. This chain joins TRBV4-2 and TRBJ2-7; D possibly corresponds to TRBD1 (5 bases). Germline CDR1 reads LGHNA; CDR2 reads YNFKEQ. The CDR3 has 14 amino acids. V was pared by 5 bases and J by 6 bases, with 17 bases between.

V is TRBV5-6 and J is TRBJ2-7; D could derive from TRBD1 or TRBD2 (5 bases each). V was trimmed by 5 bases and J by 2 bases, leaving 17 bases between them. From germline, CDR1 is SGHDT and CDR2 YYEEEE. The CDR3 contains 15 residues. The CDR3 sequence: CASRSIRGWAYEQYF. The CDR3 nucleotides read TGTGCCAGCAGAAGTATTCGGGGCTGGGCCTACGAGCAGTACTTC.

The V gene is TRBV7-9, the J gene TRBJ1-3; D possibly corresponds to TRBD1 (6 bases). The germline CDR1 and CDR2 sequences are SEHNR and FQNEAQ (reference sequence). V was pared by 6 bases and J by 1 base, with 16 bases between. There are 16 residues in the CDR3. In DNA form, the CDR3 reads TGTGCCAGCAGGTCACCTGGAGGGGGTTCTGGAAACACCATATATTTT. Amino acids: CASRSPGGGSGNTIYF.

The gene calls are TRBV5-4 and TRBJ1-5; D is unresolved. CDR3 size: 13 residues. V lost 0 bases to trimming and J lost 6 bases, with 7 bases between them. CDR1 is SGHNT, CDR2 YYREEE, per germline (reference sequence). CDR3 region: CASSLGYGQPQHF. As DNA, the CDR3 is TGTGCCAGCAGCTTGGGATATGGTCAGCCCCAGCATTTT. The full variable domain, completed using reference TRBV5-4 and TRBJ1-5, is ETGVTQSPTHLIKTRGQQVTLRCSSQSGHNTVSWYQQALGQGPQFIFQYYREEENGRGNFPPRFSGLQFPNYSSELNVNALELDDSALYLCASSLGYGQPQHFGDGTRLSIL.

The CDR3 DNA is TGTGCCAGCAGCTTATTTGGGACGGCAGCTGGAAGGGTCCCCGGGGAGCTGTTTTTT. Protein product: CASSLFGTAAGRVPGELFF. The rearrangement joins TRBV7-3 to TRBJ2-2; either TRBD1 or TRBD2 may supply D (5 bases each). Per germline, CDR1 SGHTA and CDR2 FQGTGA. The V gene lost 2 bases and the J gene lost 6 bases, with 25 bases spanning the gap. This CDR3 spans 19 amino acids.

The V call is TRBV6-1, the J call TRBJ2-7; D is unresolved. CDR3 length: 13 amino acids. With 3 bases removed from V and 0 bases from J, the gap between germline ends came to 6 bases. Germline V CDR1 and CDR2: MNHNS, SASEGT. The CDR3 here is CASSEQASYEQYF. Written as DNA, the CDR3 is TGTGCCAGCAGTGAGCAGGCCTCCTACGAGCAGTACTTC.

The chain recombines TRBV7-5 with TRBJ1-5; the listed D gene, TRBD1, was not tested against the DNA. TRBV7-5 is termed a pseudogene. The CDR3 runs 15 residues. The CDR3 loop reads CARSFHDRSNQPQHF. The CDR3, as DNA: TGTGCCAGAAGCTTTCACGACAGAAGCAATCAGCCCCAGCATTTT.